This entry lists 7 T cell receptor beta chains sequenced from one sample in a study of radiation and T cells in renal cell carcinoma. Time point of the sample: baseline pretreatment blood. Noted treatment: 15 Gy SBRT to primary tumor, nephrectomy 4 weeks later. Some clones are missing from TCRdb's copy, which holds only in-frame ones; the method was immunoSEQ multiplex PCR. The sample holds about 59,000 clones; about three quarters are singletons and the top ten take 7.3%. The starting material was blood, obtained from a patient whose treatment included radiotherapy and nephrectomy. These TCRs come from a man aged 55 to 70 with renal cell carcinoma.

The CDR3 protein is CASSPWTSGYNEQFF. As DNA, the CDR3 is TGTGCCAGCAGCCCCTGGACTAGCGGATACAATGAGCAGTTCTTC. V usage is TRBV14 and J usage is TRBJ2-1; 10 nucleotides match TRBD2. The CDR3 is 15 residues long. Germline V lookup: CDR1 SGHDN, CDR2 FVKESK. The J segment lost 4 bases and the V segment lost 4 bases, leaving 4 bases of the junction unmatched.

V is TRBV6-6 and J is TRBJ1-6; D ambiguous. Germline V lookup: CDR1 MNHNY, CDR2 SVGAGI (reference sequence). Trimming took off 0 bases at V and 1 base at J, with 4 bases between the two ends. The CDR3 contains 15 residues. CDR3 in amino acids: CASSYSGSYNSPLHF. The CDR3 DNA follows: TGTGCCAGCAGTTACTCGGGTTCCTATAATTCACCCCTCCACTTT.

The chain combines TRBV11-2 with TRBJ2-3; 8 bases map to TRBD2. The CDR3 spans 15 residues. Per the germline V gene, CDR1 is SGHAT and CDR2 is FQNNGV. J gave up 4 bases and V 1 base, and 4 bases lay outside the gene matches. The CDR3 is CASSLVGGGSDTQYF. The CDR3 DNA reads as TGTGCCAGCAGCTTAGTCGGGGGGGGATCAGATACGCAGTATTTT.

Here the CDR3 DNA reads TGCAGTGCTAGAGAGGCATATGAGCAGTTCTTC. The encoded protein is CSAREAYEQFF. The chain links TRBV20-1 to TRBJ2-1, with D unresolved. V was cut by 0 bases and J by 8 bases, with 5 bases left in between. This CDR3 has 11 amino acids. Germline CDR1 is DFQATT and CDR2 is SNEGSKA (reference sequence).

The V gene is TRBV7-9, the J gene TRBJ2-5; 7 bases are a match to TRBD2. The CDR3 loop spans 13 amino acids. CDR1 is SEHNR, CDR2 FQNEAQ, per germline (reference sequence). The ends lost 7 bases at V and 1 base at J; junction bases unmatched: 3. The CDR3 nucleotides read TGTGCCAGCACCCGCGGGGGCCAAGAGACCCAGTACTTC. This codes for CASTRGGQETQYF.

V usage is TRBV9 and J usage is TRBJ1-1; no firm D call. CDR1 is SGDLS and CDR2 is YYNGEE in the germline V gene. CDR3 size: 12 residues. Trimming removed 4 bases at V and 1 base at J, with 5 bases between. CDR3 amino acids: CASSKGNTEAFF. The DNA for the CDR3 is TGTGCCAGCAGCAAAGGGAACACTGAAGCTTTCTTT.

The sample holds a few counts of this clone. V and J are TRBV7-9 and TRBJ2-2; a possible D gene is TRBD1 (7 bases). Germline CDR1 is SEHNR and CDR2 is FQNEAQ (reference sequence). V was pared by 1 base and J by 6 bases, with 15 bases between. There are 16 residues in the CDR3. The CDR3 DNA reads TGTGCCAGCAGCTTAGGAGGAGGGGGCCACGCCGGGGAGCTGTTTTTT. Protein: CASSLGGGGHAGELFF.